The 25 T cell receptor beta chains given below trace back to one sample, sequenced in a study of human T cells and chemical hapten exposure (dated by TCRdb to the early 2020s). Library method: RACE. The reads were generated on a NextSeq 500. The public reads were reprocessed in TCRdb via fastp at Q25 and MiXCR, keeping in-frame beta chains. Identical CDR3 proteins give one entry, which carries the most common genes and DNA. The sample data list about 73,000 distinct CDR3 sequences, and 8.5% of these were observed just once. The ten largest make up around 3% of the sample. The time point label for this specimen denotes: patch test 2, 6 weeks after DPC sensitization. What the treatment or condition label conveys for this sample: therapeutic diphenylcyclopropenone sensitization with weekly scalp DPC. This specimen was whole blood, taken in connection with sensitization to the hapten diphenylcyclopropenone (DPC). The source of these receptors is a woman aged 50 to 60 with alopecia areata. Some clones in this sample may be carry-over from other donors' samples.

This clonotype was seen a handful of times. J is TRBJ2-3 and V is TRBV28; the match to TRBD2 covers 8 bases. Germline V gives CDR1 MDHEN, CDR2 SYDVKM. The V gene end was trimmed by 8 bases and the J gene end by 0 bases; junction bases not matched to a gene: 7. The CDR3 has 15 residues. This chain's CDR3 is CASRLLAASTDTQYF. The CDR3 DNA reads as TGTGCCAGCCGCCTACTAGCGGCTAGCACAGATACGCAGTATTTT.

This chain links TRBV11-3 with TRBJ2-2; tentatively, D is TRBD1 (5 bases). Trimming stripped 1 base from V and 4 bases from J, with 10 bases between. CDR3 length: 15 residues. Germline V gene lookup returns CDR1 SGHNT and CDR2 YENEEA. The CDR3 DNA reads TGTGCCAGCAGCTTAGGCAGGGAAGGCACCGGGGAGCTGTTTTTT. Translated, it gives CASSLGREGTGELFF.

As DNA, the CDR3 is TGTGCCAGCTCACCCCGGGAGGGACACCCCTACGAGCAGTACTTC. The encoded protein is CASSPREGHPYEQYF. This chain uses TRBV18 with TRBJ2-7; 8 positions agree with TRBD2. Germline-derived CDR1 and CDR2 are KGHSH and LQKENI. J gave up 2 bases and V 3 bases, and 6 bases lay outside the gene matches. The length of the CDR3 is 15 residues.

The V call is TRBV6-5, the J call TRBJ2-7; D could derive from TRBD1 or TRBD2 (5 bases each). V shed 8 bases and J shed 0 bases, with 11 bases lying between them. This CDR3 has 13 amino acids. Germline V gene sequence: CDR1 MNHEY, CDR2 SVGAGI. This CDR3 is CASRDGISYEQYF. The CDR3 DNA reads TGTGCCAGCCGGGACGGAATCTCCTACGAGCAGTACTTC.

This clonotype occurred a few times. The chain recombines TRBV5-1 with TRBJ1-3; possible D gene TRBD1, 6 bases. Germline lookup yields CDR1 SGHRS and CDR2 YFSETQ. V was clipped by 2 bases and J by 5 bases, with 11 bases between them. CDR3 length: 14 amino acids. CDR3 protein: CASSLTGYRNTIYF. The CDR3 coding sequence is TGCGCCAGCAGCTTAACAGGGTACCGAAACACCATATATTTT.

This clonotype was seen many times. J is TRBJ1-5 and V is TRBV29-1; D gene ambiguous. This CDR3 has 14 amino acids. V lost 4 bases to trimming and J lost 1 base, with 11 bases between them. CDR1 and CDR2 from the germline V gene are SQVTM and ANQGSEA. CDR3 sequence (DNA): TGCAGCGTTGCGGGCGATGGGAGCAATCAGCCCCAGCATTTT. Its translation is CSVAGDGSNQPQHF.

The genes are TRBV30 and TRBJ1-2, with D unresolved. The CDR3 runs to 11 residues. Germline-derived CDR1 and CDR2 are GTSNPN and SVGIG (reference sequence). Trimming removed 0 bases from V and 5 bases from J, with 4 bases in between. The CDR3 coding sequence is TGTGCCTGGAGTGTACAGTATGGCTACACCTTC. Protein product: CAWSVQYGYTF.

This clonotype came up a few times. This sequence joins TRBV29-1 and TRBJ2-5; 13 bases match TRBD2. Losses at the gene ends were 7 bases for V and 4 bases for J; bases not matched to a gene: 6. Per germline, CDR1 SQVTM and CDR2 ANQGSEA. There are 14 residues in the CDR3. CDR3 sequence: CSGLLAGGRETQYF. CDR3 DNA sequence: TGCAGCGGATTACTAGCGGGAGGGCGAGAGACCCAGTACTTC.

This clonotype was seen at least ten times. The V call is TRBV29-1, the J call TRBJ2-7; D is ambiguous. V lost 2 bases, J lost 4 bases, and 9 bases lay in between. This CDR3 region has 12 residues. CDR1 and CDR2 (germline): SQVTM, ANQGSEA. The CDR3 loop reads CSVENRDYEQYF. CDR3 nucleotide sequence: TGCAGCGTTGAAAACAGAGATTACGAGCAGTACTTC.

This chain joins TRBV4-2 and TRBJ2-1; TRBD1 matches 10 bases. This CDR3 region has 17 residues. V dropped 3 bases and J dropped 7; count of bases not matched to a gene: 12. The germline CDR1 and CDR2 sequences are LGHNA and YNFKEQ. The CDR3, as DNA: TGTGCCAGCAGCCAGGCTCCCCGGGACAGGGGAGGGAATGAGCAGTTCTTC. Residues: CASSQAPRDRGGNEQFF.

This clonotype was detected only a few times. The chain recombines TRBV18 with TRBJ2-3; D is unresolved. The CDR3 contains 13 residues. The ends were cut back, 2 bases at V and 9 bases at J, with 12 bases in the middle. Germline V gives CDR1 KGHSH, CDR2 LQKENI. The CDR3 nucleotides are TGTGCCAGCTCACCAGACCCAACATTGACGCAGTATTTT. Its translation: CASSPDPTLTQYF. Filled out from reference TRBV18 and TRBJ2-3, the complete variable domain reads NAGVMQNPRHLVRRRGQEARLRCSPMKGHSHVYWYRQLPEEGLKFMVYLQKENIIDESGMPKERFSAEFPKEGPSILRIQQVVRGDSAAYFCASSPDPTLTQYFGPGTRLTVL.

The CDR3 DNA follows: TGTGCCAGCAGCCTGGATAAGGATGAGCAGTTCTTC. Protein: CASSLDKDEQFF. V and J are TRBV4-2 and TRBJ2-1; no clear D. Germline V CDR1 and CDR2: LGHNA, YNFKEQ. The CDR3 has 12 amino acids. With 4 bases removed from V and 8 bases from J, the gap between germline ends came to 9 bases.

This clonotype came up a few times. The chain employs TRBV7-8 and TRBJ1-1; D might be TRBD1 (6 bases). The V gene lost 5 bases and the J gene lost 5 bases, with 21 bases spanning the gap. Germline values: CDR1 SGHVS, CDR2 FQNEAQ. The CDR3 spans 16 residues. For the CDR3, the DNA is TGTGCCAGCAGCCAACTCGGGGGGGGCGGGGGTACTGAAGCTTTCTTT. Residues: CASSQLGGGGGTEAFF.

This clonotype showed up many times. This chain joins TRBV6-1 and TRBJ2-2; D is perhaps TRBD2 (5 bases). This CDR3 spans 13 amino acids. V was trimmed by 9 bases and J by 0 bases, leaving 8 bases between them. The germline V gene has CDR1 MNHNS and CDR2 SASEGT. CDR3 nucleotides: TGTGCCAGTTTGGAGGCGAACACCGGGGAGCTGTTTTTT. Its translation: CASLEANTGELFF.

The V call is TRBV7-2, the J call TRBJ2-3, with 7 bases matching TRBD1. The V segment lost 1 base and the J segment 2 bases; nucleotides outside the gene matches: 6. CDR1 and CDR2 from the germline V gene are SGHTA and FQGNSA. This CDR3 comprises 16 residues. The DNA for the CDR3 is TGTGCCAGCAGCTTAGTCGACAGGGCTCTCACAGATACGCAGTATTTT. Its protein product is CASSLVDRALTDTQYF.

In its sample, this clonotype was seen a few times. This chain links TRBV7-3 with TRBJ2-1; 12 positions match TRBD2. Germline values: CDR1 SGHTA, CDR2 FQGTGA. The CDR3 is 14 amino acids. The V and J ends lost 4 bases and 10 bases, in that order; junction bases with no gene match: 5. CDR3 amino acids: CASSWGTSGPEQFF. Written as DNA, the CDR3 is TGTGCCAGCAGCTGGGGGACTAGCGGGCCAGAGCAGTTCTTC.

V is TRBV4-2 and J is TRBJ1-2; D is possibly TRBD1 (5 bases). CDR3 length: 16 residues. Trimming pared 0 bases from V and 5 bases from J, leaving 16 bases between. Germline V lookup: CDR1 LGHNA, CDR2 YNFKEQ. This CDR3 is CASSQDSQGPVYGYTF. As DNA, the CDR3 is TGTGCCAGCAGCCAAGATAGTCAGGGCCCGGTATATGGCTACACCTTC.

This clonotype has a handful of counts. The rearrangement joins TRBV6-5 to TRBJ2-1; 14 bases line up with TRBD2. Germline V gene data show CDR1 as MNHEY and CDR2 as SVGAGI. V was clipped by 6 bases and J by 6 bases; unmatched bases: 1. This CDR3 region has 14 residues. The CDR3 spells CASRGLAGANEQFF. The CDR3 nucleotides are TGTGCCAGCAGGGGACTAGCGGGAGCCAATGAGCAGTTCTTC.

This clonotype occurred many times. V usage is TRBV6-2 or TRBV6-3 and J usage is TRBJ1-2; TRBD1 is a possible D gene (5 bases). Germline V gene lookup returns CDR1 MNHEY and CDR2 SVGEGT. There are 15 residues in the CDR3. V was trimmed by 7 bases and J by 3 bases, leaving 18 bases between them. The CDR3 is CASKTYRGADYGYTF. The CDR3, as DNA: TGTGCCAGCAAAACCTACCGAGGGGCGGACTATGGCTACACCTTC.

The table lists this clonotype with a few counts. V and J are TRBV29-1 and TRBJ1-1; 9 bases map to TRBD1. CDR1 and CDR2 from the germline V gene are SQVTM and ANQGSEA. J gave up 2 bases and V 4 bases, and 5 bases lay outside the gene matches. The CDR3 runs 14 residues. The CDR3: CSVARQGGNTEAFF. In DNA form, the CDR3 reads TGCAGCGTTGCCCGACAGGGGGGCAACACTGAAGCTTTCTTT.

At least ten counts were recorded for this clonotype. V is TRBV20-1 and J is TRBJ1-2; D is unresolved. Germline values: CDR1 DFQATT, CDR2 SNEGSKA (reference sequence). Deletions cut 0 bases from V and 3 bases from J, with 8 bases between. The CDR3 covers 13 residues. As DNA, the CDR3 is TGCAGTGCTAGAGACGGAGCGGACTATGGCTACACCTTC. This sequence encodes CSARDGADYGYTF.

This clonotype turned up a few times. The chain is built from TRBV18 and TRBJ2-7, with 12 bases that match TRBD2. The CDR3 sequence is 15 residues long. Germline values: CDR1 KGHSH, CDR2 LQKENI. Trimming at V came to 4 bases and at J to 6 bases, leaving 7 bases not matched to a gene. The CDR3 sequence: CASSLQTSGRSEQYF. In DNA, the CDR3 is TGTGCCAGCTCACTCCAGACTAGCGGGAGAAGCGAGCAGTACTTC.

This clonotype was seen repeatedly, ten times or more. The chain joins TRBV4-1 to TRBJ2-7; tentative D call: TRBD1 (5 bases). Germline V gene data show CDR1 as MGHRA and CDR2 as YSYEKL. The CDR3 sequence is 15 residues long. Deletions cut 2 bases from V and 2 bases from J, with 13 bases between. The CDR3 nucleotides are TGCGCCAGCAGCCAATTCCCGGACACCCCCTACGAGCAGTACTTC. Translating it yields CASSQFPDTPYEQYF.

This clonotype was recorded many times. The chain recombines TRBV5-1 with TRBJ1-5; no firm D call. Germline values: CDR1 SGHRS, CDR2 YFSETQ. The V gene lost 2 bases and the J gene lost 2 bases, with 14 bases spanning the gap. The CDR3 is made up of 16 amino acids. CDR3 residues: CASSLGWGEGNQPQHF. CDR3 bases: TGCGCCAGCAGCTTAGGTTGGGGTGAAGGCAATCAGCCCCAGCATTTT.

This sequence joins TRBV20-1 and TRBJ2-7, with D possibly TRBD2 on 5 matching bases. V was trimmed by 1 base and J by 6 bases, leaving 10 bases between them. The CDR3 runs 12 residues. In germline, CDR1 is DFQATT, CDR2 SNEGSKA (reference sequence). The CDR3 protein is CSARVSRGEQYF. The CDR3 DNA is TGCAGTGCTAGAGTTTCCCGGGGCGAGCAGTACTTC.